The clone carrying this TCR beta chain has only one observation. Germline loops: CDR1 MDHEN, CDR2 SYDVKM. The CDR3 loop spans 13 amino acids. V was clipped by 7 bases and J by 3 bases, with 13 bases between them. The sample comes from a study of T cells in localized non-small cell lung cancer. The data were produced by immunoSEQ multiplex PCR, yet TCRdb's version contains in-frame clones alone and is incomplete. The table records approximately 30,000 clones, 87% of them present only once. The sequence was obtained from a man aged 35 to 70 with stage III lung adenocarcinoma. This material consisted of peripheral blood mononuclear cells, taken before any cancer treatment. V and J are TRBV28 and TRBJ2-7; TRBD1 is a possible D gene (6 bases). CDR3 bases: TGTGCCAGCACGGGGACAATCGACTACGAGCAGTACTTC. Amino acids: CASTGTIDYEQYF.